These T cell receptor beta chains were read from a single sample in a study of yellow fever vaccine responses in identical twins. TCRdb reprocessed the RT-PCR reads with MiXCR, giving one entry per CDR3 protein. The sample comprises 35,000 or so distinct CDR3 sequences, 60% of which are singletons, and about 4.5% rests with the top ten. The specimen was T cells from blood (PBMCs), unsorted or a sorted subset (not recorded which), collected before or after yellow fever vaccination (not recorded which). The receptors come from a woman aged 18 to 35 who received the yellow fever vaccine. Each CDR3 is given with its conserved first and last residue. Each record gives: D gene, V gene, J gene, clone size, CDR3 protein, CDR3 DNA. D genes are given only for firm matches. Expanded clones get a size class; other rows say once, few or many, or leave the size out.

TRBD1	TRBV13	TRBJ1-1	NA	CASSATGALGAFF	TGTGCCAGCAGCGCTACAGGGGCCCTTGGGGCTTTCTTT
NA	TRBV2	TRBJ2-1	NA	CASSVESSYNEQFF	TGTGCCAGCAGTGTGGAAAGCTCCTACAATGAGCAGTTCTTC
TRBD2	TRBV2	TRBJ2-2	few	CASSFTSGNVGELFF	TGTGCCAGCAGTTTTACTAGCGGGAATGTCGGGGAGCTGTTTTTT
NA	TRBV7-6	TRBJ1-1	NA	CASSLQWNTEAFF	TGTGCCAGCAGCTTACAATGGAACACTGAAGCTTTCTTT
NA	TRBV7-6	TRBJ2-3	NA	CASSLASGASTDTQYF	TGTGCCAGCAGCTTAGCCAGCGGAGCCAGCACAGATACGCAGTATTTT
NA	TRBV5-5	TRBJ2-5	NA	CASSFNGQSQETQYF	TGTGCCAGCAGCTTCAATGGACAGTCCCAAGAGACCCAGTACTTC
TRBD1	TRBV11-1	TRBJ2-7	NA	CASSLAGTGLSEQYF	TGTGCCAGCAGCTTAGCTGGGACAGGGCTGTCCGAGCAGTACTTC
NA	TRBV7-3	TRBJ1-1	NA	CASSTGQNTEAFF	TGTGCCAGCAGCACGGGACAGAACACTGAAGCTTTCTTT
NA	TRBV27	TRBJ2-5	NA	CASRGRRGKETQYF	TGTGCCAGCCGGGGCAGGAGGGGTAAAGAGACCCAGTACTTC
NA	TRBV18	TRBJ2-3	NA	CASSPPGGRKDTQYF	TGTGCCAGCTCACCACCGGGGGGGCGTAAGGATACGCAGTATTTT
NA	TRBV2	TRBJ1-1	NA	CASSGRDVWWAFF	TGTGCCAGCAGTGGCCGGGATGTTTGGTGGGCTTTCTTT
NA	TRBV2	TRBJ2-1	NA	CASRTEKGNEQFF	TGTGCCAGCAGGACAGAGAAGGGCAATGAGCAGTTCTTC
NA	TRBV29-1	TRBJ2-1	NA	CSVLRQYSYNEQFF	TGCAGCGTCCTCAGGCAGTACTCCTACAATGAGCAGTTCTTC
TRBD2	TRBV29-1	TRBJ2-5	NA	CSVGTSGSRETQYF	TGCAGCGTGGGGACTAGCGGGAGTCGCGAGACCCAGTACTTC
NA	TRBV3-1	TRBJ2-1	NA	CASSQGRQAYNEQFF	TGTGCCAGCAGCCAAGGACGACAGGCCTACAATGAGCAGTTCTTC
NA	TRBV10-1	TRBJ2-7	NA	CASSEEMSNWQYF	TGCGCCAGCAGTGAGGAAATGTCGAACTGGCAGTACTTC
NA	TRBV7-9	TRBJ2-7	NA	CASSPDPVPYEQYF	TGTGCCAGCAGCCCGGATCCAGTCCCCTACGAGCAGTACTTC
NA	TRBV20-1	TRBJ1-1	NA	CSARDGRANTEAFF	TGCAGTGCTAGAGACGGCAGGGCGAACACTGAAGCTTTCTTT
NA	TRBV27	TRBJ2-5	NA	CASSRWDGLQETQYF	TGTGCCAGCAGTAGGTGGGACGGCCTCCAAGAGACCCAGTACTTC
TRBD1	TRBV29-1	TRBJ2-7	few	CSVEYNRGNEQYF	TGCAGCGTTGAGTATAACAGGGGGAACGAGCAGTACTTC
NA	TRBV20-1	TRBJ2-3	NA	CSASSYTDTQYF	TGCAGTGCTTCTTCCTATACAGATACGCAGTATTTT
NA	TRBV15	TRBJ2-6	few	CATSSRGTGANVLTF	TGTGCCACCAGCAGTAGGGGTACTGGGGCCAACGTCCTGACTTTC
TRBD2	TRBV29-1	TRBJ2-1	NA	CSVERENANEQFF	TGCAGCGTTGAGCGGGAGAACGCCAATGAGCAGTTCTTC